The 2 T cell receptor beta chains given below trace back to one sample, sequenced in a study of early T cells in non-severe SARS-CoV-2 infection. TCRdb independently ran MiXCR on the 5' RACE reads; one entry per CDR3 protein. The data show 70,000 to 85,000 distinct CDR3 sequences, with approximately 13% seen just once and 4.5% to 7% held by the top ten. Sequencing input: whole blood. The receptors shown here come from an adult who was a healthcare worker with PCR-confirmed SARS-CoV-2 infection or an uninfected control (not recorded which).

This clonotype was counted ten times or more. The chain couples TRBV29-1 to TRBJ2-3; 7 bases agree with TRBD2. Trimming removed 0 bases from V and 6 bases from J; junction bases left unmatched: 6. CDR1 and CDR2 (germline): SQVTM, ANQGSEA. The CDR3 consists of 14 residues. The CDR3: CSVEEPSGTDTQYF. The CDR3 coding sequence is TGCAGCGTTGAAGAACCTAGCGGAACCGATACGCAGTATTTT.

This clonotype was seen more than once but under ten times. This sequence joins TRBV7-9 and TRBJ2-1, with 7 bases identical to TRBD1. This CDR3 has 17 amino acids. After removal of 5 bases from V and 7 bases from J, the junction contained 17 bases not matched to a gene. The germline gives CDR1 SEHNR, CDR2 FQNEAQ (reference sequence). The CDR3 reads CASSHKGADRTENEQFF. The CDR3 DNA reads as TGTGCCAGCAGCCACAAAGGTGCGGACAGGACGGAAAATGAGCAGTTCTTC. Full variable domain (missing parts from reference TRBV7-9 and TRBJ2-1): DTGVSQNPRHKITKRGQNVTFRCDPISEHNRLYWYRQTLGQGPEFLTYFQNEAQLEKSRLLSDRFSAERPKGSFSTLEIQRTEQGDSAMYLCASSHKGADRTENEQFFGPGTRLTVL.